This TCR beta chain was sequenced in a study of T cells in Graves' hyperthyroidism and ophthalmopathy. The CDR3 regions of TCR beta were amplified from RNA transcripts. HTBI primers drove first-round RT-PCR of the TCR CDR3. TCRdb independently ran MiXCR on the multiplex PCR reads; one entry per CDR3 protein. The sample holds under 350,000 distinct CDR3 sequences, over 20% seen once. This clonotype was recorded only once. Patients aged 18 to 65 with hyperthyroidism were newly diagnosed, with duration under 2 months. There are 16 residues in the CDR3. Trimming pared 6 bases from V and 3 bases from J, leaving 19 bases between. The germline V gene has CDR1 MDHEN and CDR2 SYDVKM.

This receptor was obtained from a woman between 50 and 59 years old with Graves' hyperthyroidism. Sample: blood. The rearrangement joins TRBV28 to TRBJ2-3; no firm D call. The CDR3 DNA sequence: TGTGCCAGCAGCTCATATGGGCCAGCCAGTACAGATACGCAGTATTTT. This encodes CASSSYGPASTDTQYF. Drawing the rest from reference TRBV28 and TRBJ2-3, the complete variable domain is DVKVTQSSRYLVKRTGEKVFLECVQDMDHENMFWYRQDPGLGLRLIYFSYDVKMKEKGDIPEGYSVSREKKERFSLILESASTNQTSMYLCASSSYGPASTDTQYFGPGTRLTVL.